This TCR beta chain is drawn from a study of molecular identifiers for immune sequencing clone quantification. Whole-study results and caveats: Over 98% of effector molecules, yet under 1% of naive-cell molecules, were held by clones above 20 RNA copies.

MiXCR, applied by TCRdb to the PCR reads, yields one record per CDR3 protein. Found here are over 300,000 distinct CDR3 sequences, roughly 24% of them singletons; the top ten hold approximately 0.74%. Per the germline V gene, CDR1 is SEHNR and CDR2 is FQNEAQ (reference sequence). The CDR3 length is 11 residues. Trimming removed 10 bases at V and 5 bases at J, with 11 bases between. This clonotype was counted ten times or more. The antigen is not known. The chain links TRBV7-9 to TRBJ1-1; D is ambiguous. The clonotype comes from a human donor in good health. Some libraries in this study had Jurkat cell RNA spiked in. Source material: naive CD8+ T cells from blood, with Jurkat cell RNA spiked in. As for subset: FACS-sorted CD8+CD4-CCR7+CD45RA+ naive T cells. The CDR3 nucleotides read TGTGCCACCGCGGGGAGTACTGAAGCTTTCTTT. It specifies CATAGSTEAFF.